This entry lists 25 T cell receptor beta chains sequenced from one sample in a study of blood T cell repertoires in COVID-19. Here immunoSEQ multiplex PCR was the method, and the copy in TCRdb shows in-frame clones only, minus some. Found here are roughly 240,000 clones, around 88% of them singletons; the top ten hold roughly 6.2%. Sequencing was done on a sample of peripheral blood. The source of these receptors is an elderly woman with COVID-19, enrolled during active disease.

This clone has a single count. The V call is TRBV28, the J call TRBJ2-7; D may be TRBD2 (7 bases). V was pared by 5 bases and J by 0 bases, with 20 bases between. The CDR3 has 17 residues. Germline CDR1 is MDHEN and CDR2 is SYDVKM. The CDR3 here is CASSPSLGGGLSYEQYV. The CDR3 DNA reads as TGTGCCAGCAGTCCTTCCCTGGGGGGGGGCCTCTCCTACGAGCAGTACGTC.

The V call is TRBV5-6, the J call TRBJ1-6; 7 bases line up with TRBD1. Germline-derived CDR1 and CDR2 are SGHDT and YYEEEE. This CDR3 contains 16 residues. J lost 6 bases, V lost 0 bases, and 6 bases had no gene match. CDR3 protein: CASSLVSAGGNSPLHF. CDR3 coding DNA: TGTGCCAGCAGCTTGGTTTCGGCAGGGGGTAATTCACCCCTCCACTTT.

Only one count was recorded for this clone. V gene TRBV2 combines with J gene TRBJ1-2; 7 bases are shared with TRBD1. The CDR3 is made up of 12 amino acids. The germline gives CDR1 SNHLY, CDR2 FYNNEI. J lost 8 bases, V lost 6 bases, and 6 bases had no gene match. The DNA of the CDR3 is TGTGCCAGCAGGGAGGGGGCGCGAGGCTACACCTTC. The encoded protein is CASREGARGYTF.

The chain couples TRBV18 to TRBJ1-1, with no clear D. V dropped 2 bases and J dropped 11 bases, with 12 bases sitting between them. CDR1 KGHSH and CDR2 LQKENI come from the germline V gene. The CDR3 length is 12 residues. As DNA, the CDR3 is TGTGCCAGCTCACCAGATCCCCTAAATGCTTTCTTT. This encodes CASSPDPLNAFF.

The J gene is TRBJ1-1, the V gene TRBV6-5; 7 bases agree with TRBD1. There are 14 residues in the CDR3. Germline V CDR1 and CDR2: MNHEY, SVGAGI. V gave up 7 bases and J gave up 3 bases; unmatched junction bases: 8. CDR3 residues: CASTDRVGYTEAFF. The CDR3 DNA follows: TGTGCCAGCACCGACAGGGTGGGGTACACTGAAGCTTTCTTT.

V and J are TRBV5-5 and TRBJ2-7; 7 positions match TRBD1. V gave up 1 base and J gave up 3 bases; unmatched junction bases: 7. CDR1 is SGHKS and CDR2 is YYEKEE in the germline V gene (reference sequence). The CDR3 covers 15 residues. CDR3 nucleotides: TGTGCCAGCAGCTTGACTACGACAGGGTACTACGAGCAGTACTTC. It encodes CASSLTTTGYYEQYF.

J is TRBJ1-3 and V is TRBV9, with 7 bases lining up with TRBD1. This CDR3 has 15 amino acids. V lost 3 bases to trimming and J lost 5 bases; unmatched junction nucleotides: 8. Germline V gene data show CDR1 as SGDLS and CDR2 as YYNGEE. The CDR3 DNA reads TGTGCCAGCAGCGAGACCGGGACAGCTAGAAACACCATATATTTT. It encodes CASSETGTARNTIYF.

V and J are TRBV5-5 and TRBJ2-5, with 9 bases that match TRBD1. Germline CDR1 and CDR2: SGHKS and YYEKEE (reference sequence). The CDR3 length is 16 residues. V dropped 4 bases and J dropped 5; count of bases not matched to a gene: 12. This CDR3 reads CASSLTAQGAHETQYF. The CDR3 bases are TGTGCCAGCAGCCTAACCGCACAGGGGGCGCATGAGACCCAGTACTTC.

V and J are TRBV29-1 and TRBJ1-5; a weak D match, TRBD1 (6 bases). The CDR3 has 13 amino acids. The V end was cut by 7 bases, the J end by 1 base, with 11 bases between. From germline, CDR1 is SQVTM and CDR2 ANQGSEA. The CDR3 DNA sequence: TGCAGCGCCAGGGGAGAGAGCAATCAGCCCCAGCATTTT. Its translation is CSARGESNQPQHF.

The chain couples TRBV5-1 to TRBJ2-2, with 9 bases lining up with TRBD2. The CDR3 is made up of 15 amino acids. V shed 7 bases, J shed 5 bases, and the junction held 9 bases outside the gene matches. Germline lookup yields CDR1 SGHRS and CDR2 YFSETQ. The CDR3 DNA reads TGCGCCAGCGGAGTCGTAGCGGGGGCAACCGGGGAGCTGTTTTTT. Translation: CASGVVAGATGELFF.

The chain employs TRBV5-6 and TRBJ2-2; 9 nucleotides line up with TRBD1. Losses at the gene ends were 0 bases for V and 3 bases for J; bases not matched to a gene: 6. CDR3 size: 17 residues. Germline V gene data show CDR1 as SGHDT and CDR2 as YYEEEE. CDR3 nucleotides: TGTGCCAGCAGCTTGGCTGACACAGGGGGCGACACCGGGGAGCTGTTTTTT. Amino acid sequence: CASSLADTGGDTGELFF.

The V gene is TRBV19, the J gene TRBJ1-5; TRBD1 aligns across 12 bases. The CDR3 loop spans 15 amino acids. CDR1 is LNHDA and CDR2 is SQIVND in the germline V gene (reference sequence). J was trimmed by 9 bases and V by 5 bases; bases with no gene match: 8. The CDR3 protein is CASSFGTGGARPQHF. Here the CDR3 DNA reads TGTGCCAGTAGTTTCGGGACAGGGGGCGCGAGGCCCCAGCATTTT. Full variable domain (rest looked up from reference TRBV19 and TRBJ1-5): DGGITQSPKYLFRKEGQNVTLSCEQNLNHDAMYWYRQDPGQGLRLIYYSQIVNDFQKGDIAEGYSVSREKKESFPLTVTSAQKNPTAFYLCASSFGTGGARPQHFGDGTRLSIL.

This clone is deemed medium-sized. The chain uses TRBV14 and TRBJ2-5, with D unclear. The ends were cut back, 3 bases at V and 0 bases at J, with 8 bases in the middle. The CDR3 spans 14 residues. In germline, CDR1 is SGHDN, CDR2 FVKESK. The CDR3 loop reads CASSQTRDQETQYF. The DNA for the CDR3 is TGTGCCAGCAGCCAGACCCGGGACCAAGAGACCCAGTACTTC.

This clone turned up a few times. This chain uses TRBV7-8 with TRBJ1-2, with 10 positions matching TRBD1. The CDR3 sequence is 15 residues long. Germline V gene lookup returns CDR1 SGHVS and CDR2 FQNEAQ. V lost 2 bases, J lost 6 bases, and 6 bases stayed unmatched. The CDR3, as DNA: TGTGCCAGCAGCTTAAGGACAGGGGGACAGCATGGCTACACCTTC. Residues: CASSLRTGGQHGYTF.

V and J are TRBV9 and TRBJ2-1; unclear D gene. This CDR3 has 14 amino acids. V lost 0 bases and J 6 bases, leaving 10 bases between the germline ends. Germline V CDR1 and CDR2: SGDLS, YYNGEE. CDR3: CASSVVSRGNEQFF. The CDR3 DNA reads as TGTGCCAGCAGCGTAGTGTCCCGAGGCAATGAGCAGTTCTTC.

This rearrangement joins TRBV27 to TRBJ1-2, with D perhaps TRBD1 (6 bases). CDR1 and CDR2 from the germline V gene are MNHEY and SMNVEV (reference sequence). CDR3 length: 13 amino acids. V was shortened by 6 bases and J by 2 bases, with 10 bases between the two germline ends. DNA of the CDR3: TGTGCCAGCAGCGGACAGATCAACTATGGCTACACCTTC. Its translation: CASSGQINYGYTF.

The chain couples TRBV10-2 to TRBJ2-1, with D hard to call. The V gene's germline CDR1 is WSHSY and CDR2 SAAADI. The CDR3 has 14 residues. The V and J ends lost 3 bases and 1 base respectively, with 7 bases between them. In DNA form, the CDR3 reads TGCGCCAGCAGTGAACAGCCTTCCTACAATGAGCAGTTCTTC. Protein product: CASSEQPSYNEQFF.

The CDR3 loop is CSVVDRFYGYTF. CDR3 in DNA: TGCAGCGTTGTCGACAGGTTCTATGGCTACACCTTC. V usage is TRBV29-1 and J usage is TRBJ1-2; D is possibly TRBD1 (6 bases). This CDR3 region has 12 residues. The V and J ends lost 4 bases and 4 bases respectively, with 10 bases between them. CDR1 is SQVTM, CDR2 ANQGSEA, per germline.

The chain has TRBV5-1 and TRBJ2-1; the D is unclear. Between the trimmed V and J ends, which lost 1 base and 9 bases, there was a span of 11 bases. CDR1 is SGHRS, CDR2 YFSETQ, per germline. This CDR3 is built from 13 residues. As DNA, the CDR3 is TGCGCCAGCAGCTTGATCCCCCTAGGTGAGCAGTTCTTC. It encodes CASSLIPLGEQFF.

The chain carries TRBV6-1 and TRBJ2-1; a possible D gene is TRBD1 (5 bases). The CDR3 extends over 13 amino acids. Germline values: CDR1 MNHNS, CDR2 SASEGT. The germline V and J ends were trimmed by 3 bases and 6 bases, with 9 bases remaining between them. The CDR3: CASSDVGPNEQFF. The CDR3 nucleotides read TGTGCCAGCAGTGATGTGGGGCCCAATGAGCAGTTCTTC.

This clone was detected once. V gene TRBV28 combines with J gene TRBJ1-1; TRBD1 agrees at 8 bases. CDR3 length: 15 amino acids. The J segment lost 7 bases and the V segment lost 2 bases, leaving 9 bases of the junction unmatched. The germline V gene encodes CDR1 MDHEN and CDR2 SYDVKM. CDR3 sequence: CASSLGTGGRDEAFF. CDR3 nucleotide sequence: TGTGCCAGCAGTTTAGGAACAGGGGGGAGAGATGAAGCTTTCTTT.

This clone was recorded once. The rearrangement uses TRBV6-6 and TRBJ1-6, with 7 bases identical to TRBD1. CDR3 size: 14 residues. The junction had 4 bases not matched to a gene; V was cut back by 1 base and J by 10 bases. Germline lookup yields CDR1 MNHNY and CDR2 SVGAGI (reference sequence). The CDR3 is CASSYFDRESPLHF. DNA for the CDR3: TGTGCCAGCAGTTACTTTGACAGGGAATCACCCCTCCACTTT.

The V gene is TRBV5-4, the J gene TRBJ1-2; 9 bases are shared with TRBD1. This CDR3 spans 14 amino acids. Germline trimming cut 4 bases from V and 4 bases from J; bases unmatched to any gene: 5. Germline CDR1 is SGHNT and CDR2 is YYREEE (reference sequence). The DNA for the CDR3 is TGTGCCAGCAGCCAGGCGGGACAGGGCTATGGCTACACCTTC. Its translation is CASSQAGQGYGYTF.

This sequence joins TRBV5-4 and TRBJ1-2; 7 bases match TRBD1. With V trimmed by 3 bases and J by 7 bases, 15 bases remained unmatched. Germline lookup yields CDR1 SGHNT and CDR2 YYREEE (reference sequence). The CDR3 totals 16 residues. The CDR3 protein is CASSSPTPDREGGYTF. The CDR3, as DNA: TGTGCCAGCAGCTCCCCGACTCCTGACAGGGAAGGTGGCTACACCTTC. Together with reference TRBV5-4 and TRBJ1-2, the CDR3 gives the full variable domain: ETGVTQSPTHLIKTRGQQVTLRCSSQSGHNTVSWYQQALGQGPQFIFQYYREEENGRGNFPPRFSGLQFPNYSSELNVNALELDDSALYLCASSSPTPDREGGYTFGSGTRLTVV.

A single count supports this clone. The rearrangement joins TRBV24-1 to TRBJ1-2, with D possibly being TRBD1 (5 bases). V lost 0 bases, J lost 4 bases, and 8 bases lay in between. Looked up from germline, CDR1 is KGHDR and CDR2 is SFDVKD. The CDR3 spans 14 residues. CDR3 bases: TGTGCCACCAGTGATTTGCGGGGGACCTATGGCTACACCTTC. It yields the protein CATSDLRGTYGYTF.